The entry below gives a single TCR beta chain sequence along with its context. Treatment noted: oral pan-JAK inhibitor, 5-10 mg twice daily. RNA was extracted and reverse transcribed into cDNA as the sequencing template. Profiling relied on immunoSEQ multiplex PCR, and the TCRdb table lists in-frame clones only, not all of them. The data hold about 180,000 clones, with about 55% observed a single time. The CDR3 is 15 residues long. From germline, CDR1 is SGHAT and CDR2 FQNNGV. V lost 5 bases to trimming and J lost 6 bases, with 16 bases between them. The data derive from a study of CD8+ T cells in alopecia areata.

The source material was CD8+ T cells sorted from blood, sampled at week 24, from a patient treated with tofacitinib. The chain joins TRBV11-2 to TRBJ1-4, with D unclear. This receptor was obtained from a human donor with alopecia areata. The CDR3 nucleotides read TGTGCCAGCAGCCAAGAGCAGATAACAGATGAAAAACTGTTTTTT. Its translation: CASSQEQITDEKLFF.